Only a few counts were recorded for the clone carrying this T cell receptor (beta chain). The library targeted TCRbeta and was prepared with unique molecular identifiers. MiXCR, run by TCRdb on the PCR reads, gives a single entry per CDR3 protein. The sample yields about 540,000 distinct CDR3 sequences, 18% seen once. This specimen belongs to a study of T-cell reconstitution after alpha-beta-depleted transplantation in children. V gave up 0 bases and J gave up 4 bases, with 10 bases separating them. CDR1 and CDR2 from the germline V gene are LGHDT and YNNKEL (reference sequence). CDR3 length equals 15 residues.

The sample in question was PBMCs from the stem cell graft donor, obtained from the stem cell graft. V usage is TRBV3-1 and J usage is TRBJ1-5; D uncertain. The source is a human donor who donated a stem cell graft to a child with acute lymphoblastic leukemia. The DNA of the CDR3 is TGTGCCAGCAGCCAAGAAGGGCTCGGGAATCAGCCCCAGCATTTT. Protein product: CASSQEGLGNQPQHF.